Listed here are 15 T cell receptor beta chains from one sample, sequenced in a study of blood T cell repertoires in COVID-19. TCRdb's copy holds only in-frame clones and misses some; the assay was immunoSEQ multiplex PCR. Among 95,000 to 150,000 clones listed, 55% to 75% were seen once. The sequenced sample consisted of peripheral blood. The receptors here all came from a human donor with acute or convalescent COVID-19. The donor label of this sample is uncertain.

This clone has only a few counts. The chain links TRBV3-1 (or the pseudogene TRBV3-2) to TRBJ1-5; possible D gene TRBD1, 6 bases. The V gene lost 5 bases and the J gene lost 3 bases, with 17 bases spanning the gap. This CDR3 is 16 amino acids long. The germline CDR1 and CDR2 sequences are LGHDT and YNNKEL (reference sequence). The CDR3 region is CASSAGVSATNQPQHF. The CDR3 DNA follows: TGTGCCAGCAGCGCAGGGGTCAGTGCTACCAATCAGCCCCAGCATTTT.

The chain combines TRBV5-1 with TRBJ2-5, with D maybe TRBD2 (5 bases). The CDR3 covers 14 residues. The V gene lost 6 bases and the J gene lost 1 base, with 13 bases spanning the gap. CDR1 is SGHRS and CDR2 is YFSETQ in the germline V gene. CDR3 sequence (DNA): TGCGCCAGCAAGGGTTCGGGGTTCCAAGAGACCCAGTACTTC. Protein: CASKGSGFQETQYF.

The chain employs TRBV30 and TRBJ1-6; no clear D. The CDR3 contains 12 residues. The V gene lost 0 bases and the J gene lost 9 bases, with 6 bases spanning the gap. CDR1 is GTSNPN, CDR2 SVGIG, per germline (reference sequence). DNA of the CDR3: TGTGCCTGGAGTGTACTTGGTTCACCCCTCCACTTT. Translation: CAWSVLGSPLHF.

The chain recombines TRBV28 with TRBJ2-7, with a tentative D call TRBD1 (6 bases). There are 11 residues in the CDR3. Germline V gene data show CDR1 as MDHEN and CDR2 as SYDVKM. CDR3 coding DNA: TGTGCCAGCAGCTCCACAGGGTCCCTTGCCGTC. Protein product: CASSSTGSLAV.

V and J are TRBV7-9 and TRBJ1-1; D is unclear. Trimming pared 5 bases from V and 2 bases from J, leaving 15 bases between. This CDR3 has 15 amino acids. CDR1 is SEHNR, CDR2 FQNEAQ, per germline (reference sequence). The CDR3 spells CASSPPGSRNTEAFF. CDR3 sequence (DNA): TGTGCCAGCAGCCCACCGGGTAGCCGAAACACTGAAGCTTTCTTT.

Of note for this clone: One end of the junction varies from germline; a read error may be responsible. The chain carries TRBV9 and TRBJ1-3; D is uncertain. Germline-derived CDR1 and CDR2 are SGDLS and YYNGEE. The CDR3 spans 16 residues. The CDR3 DNA sequence: TGTCCCAGCAGCCTACACGACTCGGTCTCTGGAAACACCATATATTTT. As protein: CPSSLHDSVSGNTIYF.

The chain couples TRBV5-1 to TRBJ1-4, with TRBD1 identical over 11 bases. Per the germline V gene, CDR1 is SGHRS and CDR2 is YFSETQ. This CDR3 comprises 14 residues. The trim removed 4 bases at V and 7 bases at J, leaving 3 bases unmatched. The CDR3 reads CASSVDRGLEKLFF. In nucleotides, the CDR3 is TGCGCCAGCAGCGTGGACAGGGGGCTTGAAAAACTGTTTTTT.

This chain uses TRBV27 with TRBJ1-5, with unresolved D. The V gene lost 5 bases and the J gene lost 6 bases, with 14 bases spanning the gap. Germline-derived CDR1 and CDR2 are MNHEY and SMNVEV (reference sequence). The CDR3 spans 14 residues. CDR3 nucleotides: TGTGCCAGCAGTGATCCGCGATCGGGTCAGCCCCAGCATTTT. It specifies CASSDPRSGQPQHF.

The table lists this clone with a count of one. This chain links TRBV4-1 with TRBJ1-2; the D is unclear. Germline values: CDR1 MGHRA, CDR2 YSYEKL. Deletions cut 1 base from V and 1 base from J, with 7 bases between. This CDR3 region has 14 residues. CDR3 coding DNA: TGCGCCAGCAGCCAAGGCAGAAATAACTATGGCTACACCTTC. Translation gives CASSQGRNNYGYTF.

This sequence joins TRBV21-1 and TRBJ1-1. TRBV21-1 is classified as a pseudogene. The CDR3 is 18 residues long. The CDR3 bases are TGTGCCAGCAGCAAACAAAATGAGGGCCGATTGATGAACACTGAAGCTTTCTTT. This codes for CASSKQNEGRLMNTEAFF.

This chain links TRBV10-3 with TRBJ2-7, with 8 bases identical to TRBD1. J gave up 2 bases and V 6 bases, and 3 bases lay outside the gene matches. Germline V gene data show CDR1 as ENHRY and CDR2 as SYGVKD. CDR3 length equals 13 residues. In DNA form, the CDR3 reads TGTGCCATCAGGGGGGACAGGCCCTACGAGCAGTACGTC. Translating it yields CAIRGDRPYEQYV.

This clone was counted a few times. This chain connects TRBV27 to TRBJ2-5; D remains unclear. Trimming pared 7 bases from V and 1 base from J, leaving 13 bases between. There are 14 residues in the CDR3. Germline V gene sequence: CDR1 MNHEY, CDR2 SMNVEV (reference sequence). The CDR3 DNA sequence: TGTGCCAGCAAACCGACAAATTCCCAAGAGACCCAGTACTTC. Amino acids: CASKPTNSQETQYF.

The V call is TRBV9, the J call TRBJ1-2, with TRBD1 as a possible D gene (5 bases). This CDR3 spans 16 amino acids. Germline loops: CDR1 SGDLS, CDR2 YYNGEE. Trimming pared 0 bases from V and 3 bases from J, leaving 15 bases between. The CDR3 DNA is TGTGCCAGCAGCGTAGGAAGGGGCCCAGGAGACTATGGCTACACCTTC. As protein: CASSVGRGPGDYGYTF. Complete variable domain (other parts from reference TRBV9 and TRBJ1-2): DSGVTQTPKHLITATGQRVTLRCSPRSGDLSVYWYQQSLDQGLQFLIQYYNGEERAKGNILERFSAQQFPDLHSELNLSSLELGDSALYFCASSVGRGPGDYGYTFGSGTRLTVV.

In this sample, this clone turned up a few times. J is TRBJ2-5 and V is TRBV7-6; 9 positions agree with TRBD1. Germline loops: CDR1 SGHVS, CDR2 FNYEAQ. This CDR3 has 16 residues. V shed 1 base, J shed 4 bases, and the junction held 7 bases outside the gene matches. The CDR3 DNA sequence: TGTGCCAGCAGCTTAGTCGTGACAGGGGGTGGAGAGACCCAGTACTTC. This sequence encodes CASSLVVTGGGETQYF.

The V and J genes are TRBV7-3 and TRBJ2-5; 9 bases align to TRBD1. V shed 5 bases, J shed 4 bases, and the junction held 2 bases outside the gene matches. Germline values: CDR1 SGHTA, CDR2 FQGTGA. CDR3 size: 13 residues. The CDR3 sequence: CASSPDRGETQYF. Here the CDR3 DNA reads TGTGCCAGCAGCCCGGACAGGGGAGAGACCCAGTACTTC.